This T cell receptor (beta chain) was documented in a study of CD8+CD57+ T cells in acquired aplastic anemia. Study-level points and caveats: In common between the patients and the controls were more than 25 CD8+ CDR3 sequences.

This clonotype was picked up a small number of times. No antigen is known for it. Template material for TCR beta VDJ and CDR3 profiling consisted of genomic DNA. MiXCR was run by TCRdb on the reads, yielding one entry per CDR3 protein. The sample shows some 210,000 distinct CDR3 sequences, 60% to 65% of them seen only once. Per the germline V gene, CDR1 is SNHLY and CDR2 is FYNNEI. V was shortened by 10 bases and J by 4 bases, with 18 bases between the two germline ends. CDR3 length: 14 amino acids. The chain carries TRBV2 and TRBJ2-3; D not resolved. Sequencing was performed on sorted CD4+, CD8+, or CD8+CD57+ T cells (not recorded which) from PBMCs. This clonotype was sampled from a human donor in good health. CDR3 bases: TGTGCCACTGAGAGACACTTTTTGGCAGATACGCAGTATTTT. Its protein product is CATERHFLADTQYF.